The clone carrying this T cell receptor beta chain was seen more than once but under ten times. Its antigen remains unknown. TCR libraries were built from about 520 ng of total RNA by linear amplification. TCRdb re-derived calls from the reads in MiXCR, one entry per CDR3 protein. The repertoire includes about 200,000 distinct CDR3 sequences, around three quarters of them detected once, and roughly 2.4% sits in the top ten. These data originate in a study of healthy donors' naive CD4 and CD8 T cells. Study-level findings and limits: Chains were not paired, since alpha and beta were sequenced in bulk. Homeostatic proliferation of naive T cells was not examined as a bias source.

V lost 7 bases to trimming and J lost 5 bases, with 8 bases between them. The germline gives CDR1 GTSNPN, CDR2 SVGIG (reference sequence). The CDR3 contains 10 residues. Naive T cells were sorted: CD4+CD8-CD45RO-CD45RA+ for CD4+, CD8+CD4-CD45RA+CD27bright for CD8+. The clonotype was recovered from a pool of human donors in good health; the sample pools cells from several healthy donors. Source material: naive CD4+ and CD8+ T cells sorted from blood, pooled from several donors. V gene TRBV30 combines with J gene TRBJ1-1; D unresolved. The CDR3 DNA reads TGTGCCTACGCTGGGACTGAAGCTTTCTTT. Translation: CAYAGTEAFF.